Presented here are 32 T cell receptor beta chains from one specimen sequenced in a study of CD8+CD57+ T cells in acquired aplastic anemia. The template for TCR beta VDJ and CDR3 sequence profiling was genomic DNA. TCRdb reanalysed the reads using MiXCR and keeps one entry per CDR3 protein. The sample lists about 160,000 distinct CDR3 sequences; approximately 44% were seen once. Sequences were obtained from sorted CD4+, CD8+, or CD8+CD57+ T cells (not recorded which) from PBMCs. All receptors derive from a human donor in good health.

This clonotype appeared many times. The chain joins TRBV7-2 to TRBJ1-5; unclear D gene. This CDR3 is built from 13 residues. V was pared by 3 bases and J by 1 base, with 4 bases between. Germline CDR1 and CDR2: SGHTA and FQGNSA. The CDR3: CASSFGSNQPQHF. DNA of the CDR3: TGTGCCAGCAGCTTCGGCAGCAATCAGCCCCAGCATTTT.

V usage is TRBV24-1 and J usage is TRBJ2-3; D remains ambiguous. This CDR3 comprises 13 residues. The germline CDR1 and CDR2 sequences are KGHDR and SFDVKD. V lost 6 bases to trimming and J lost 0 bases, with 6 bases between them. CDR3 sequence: CATSLDSTDTQYF. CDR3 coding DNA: TGTGCCACCAGTCTGGACAGCACAGATACGCAGTATTTT.

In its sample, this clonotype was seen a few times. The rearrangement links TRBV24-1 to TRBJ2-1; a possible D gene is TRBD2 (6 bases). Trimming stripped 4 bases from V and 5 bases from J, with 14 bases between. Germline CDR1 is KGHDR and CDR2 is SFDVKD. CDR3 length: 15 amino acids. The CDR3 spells CATSDRDWYNNEQFF. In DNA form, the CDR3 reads TGTGCCACCAGTGACCGGGACTGGTACAACAATGAGCAGTTCTTC.

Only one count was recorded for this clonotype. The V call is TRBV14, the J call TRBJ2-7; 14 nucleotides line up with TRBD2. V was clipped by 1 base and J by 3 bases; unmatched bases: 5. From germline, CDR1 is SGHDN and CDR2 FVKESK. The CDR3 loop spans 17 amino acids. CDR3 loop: CASSQAGLAGGGYEQYF. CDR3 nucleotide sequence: TGTGCCAGCAGCCAAGCCGGACTAGCGGGAGGTGGCTACGAGCAGTACTTC.

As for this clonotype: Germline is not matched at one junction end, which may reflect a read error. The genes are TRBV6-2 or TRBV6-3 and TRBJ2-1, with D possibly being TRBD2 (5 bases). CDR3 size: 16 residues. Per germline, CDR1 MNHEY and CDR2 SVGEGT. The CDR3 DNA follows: TGTGCCAGCAGTTACTCGCGGGCTGCTTCCTACAATGAGCAGTTGTTC. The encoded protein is CASSYSRAASYNEQLF.

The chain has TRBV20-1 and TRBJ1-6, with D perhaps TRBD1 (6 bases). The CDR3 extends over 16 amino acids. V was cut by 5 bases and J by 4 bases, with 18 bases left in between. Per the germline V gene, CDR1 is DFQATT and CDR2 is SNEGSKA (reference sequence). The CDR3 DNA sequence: TGCAGTGCTCTAAACTCACAGGGAATTTATAATTCACCCCTCCACTTT. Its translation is CSALNSQGIYNSPLHF.

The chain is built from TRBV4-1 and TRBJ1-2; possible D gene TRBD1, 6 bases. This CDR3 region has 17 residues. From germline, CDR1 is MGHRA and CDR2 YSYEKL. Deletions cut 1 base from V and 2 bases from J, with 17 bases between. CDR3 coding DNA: TGCGCCAGCAGCCAAGGGGGAGTCCGGAGGGGGAACTATGGCTACACCTTC. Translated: CASSQGGVRRGNYGYTF.

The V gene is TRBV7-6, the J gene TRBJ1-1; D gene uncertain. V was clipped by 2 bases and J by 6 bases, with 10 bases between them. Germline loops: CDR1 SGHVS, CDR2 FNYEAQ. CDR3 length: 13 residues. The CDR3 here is CASSLSVNSEAFF. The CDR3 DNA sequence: TGTGCCAGCAGCTTATCGGTGAATTCTGAAGCTTTCTTT.

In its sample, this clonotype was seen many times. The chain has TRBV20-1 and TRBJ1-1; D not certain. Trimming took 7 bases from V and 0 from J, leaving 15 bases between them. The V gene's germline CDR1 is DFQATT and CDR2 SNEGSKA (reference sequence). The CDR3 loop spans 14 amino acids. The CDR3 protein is CSVWYGIMNTEAFF. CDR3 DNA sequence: TGCAGTGTATGGTACGGGATAATGAACACTGAAGCTTTCTTT.

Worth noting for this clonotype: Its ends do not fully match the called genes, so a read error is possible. The chain's CDR3 is CASGFSGGVGTEAFF. DNA for the CDR3: TGTGCCAGCGGCTTTAGTGGGGGTGTAGGGACTGAAGCTTTCTTT. The genes are TRBV11-2 and TRBJ1-1, with TRBD1 as a possible D gene (5 bases). This CDR3 has 15 residues. Germline V gene lookup returns CDR1 SGHAT and CDR2 FQNNGV. Complete variable domain (other parts from reference TRBV11-2 and TRBJ1-1): EAGVAQSPRYKIIEKRQSVAFWCNPISGHATLYWYQQILGQGPKLLIQFQNNGVVDDSQLPKDRFSAERLKGVDSTLKIQPAKLEDSAVYLCASGFSGGVGTEAFFGQGTRLTVV.

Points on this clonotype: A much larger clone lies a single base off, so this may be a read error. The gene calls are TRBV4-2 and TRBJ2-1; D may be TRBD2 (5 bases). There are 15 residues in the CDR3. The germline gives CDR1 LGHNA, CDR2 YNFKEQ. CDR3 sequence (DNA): TGTGCCAGCAGCACTGGGCTAGCAAGATACAATGGGCAGTTCTTC. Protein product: CASSTGLARYNGQFF.

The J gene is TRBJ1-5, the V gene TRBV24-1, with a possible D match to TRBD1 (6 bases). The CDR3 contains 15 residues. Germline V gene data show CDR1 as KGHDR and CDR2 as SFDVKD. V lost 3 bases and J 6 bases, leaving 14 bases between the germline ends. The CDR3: CATSDSWGLGQPQHF. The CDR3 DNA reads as TGTGCCACCAGTGATAGTTGGGGGCTCGGTCAGCCCCAGCATTTT.

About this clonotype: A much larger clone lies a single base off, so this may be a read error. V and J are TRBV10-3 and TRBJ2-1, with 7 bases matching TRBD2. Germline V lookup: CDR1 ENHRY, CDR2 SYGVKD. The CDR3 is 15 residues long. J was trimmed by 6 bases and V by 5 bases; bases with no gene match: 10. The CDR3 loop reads CAISPNGLVRNEQFF. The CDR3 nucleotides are TGTGCCATCAGTCCAAATGGACTAGTGCGCAATGAGCAGTTCTTC.

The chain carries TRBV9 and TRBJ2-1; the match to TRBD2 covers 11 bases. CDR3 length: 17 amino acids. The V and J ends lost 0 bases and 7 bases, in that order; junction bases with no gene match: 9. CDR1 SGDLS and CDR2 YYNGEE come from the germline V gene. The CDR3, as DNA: TGTGCCAGCAGCGTAGGAAAGCAAACTAGCGGGAGTAATGAGCAGTTCTTC. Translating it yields CASSVGKQTSGSNEQFF.

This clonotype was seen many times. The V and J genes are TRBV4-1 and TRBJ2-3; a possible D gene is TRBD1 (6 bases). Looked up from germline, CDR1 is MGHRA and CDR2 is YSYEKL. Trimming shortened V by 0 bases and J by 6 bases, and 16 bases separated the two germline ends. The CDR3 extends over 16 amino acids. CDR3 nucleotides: TGCGCCAGCAGCCAAGATAGGACAGTGAACTGGGATACGCAGTATTTT. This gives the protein CASSQDRTVNWDTQYF.

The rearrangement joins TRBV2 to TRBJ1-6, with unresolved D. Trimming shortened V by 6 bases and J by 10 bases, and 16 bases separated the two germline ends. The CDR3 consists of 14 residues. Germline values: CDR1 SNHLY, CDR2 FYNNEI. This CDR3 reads CASSDIEEDSPLHF. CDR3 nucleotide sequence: TGTGCCAGCAGCGACATTGAGGAGGACTCACCCCTCCACTTT.

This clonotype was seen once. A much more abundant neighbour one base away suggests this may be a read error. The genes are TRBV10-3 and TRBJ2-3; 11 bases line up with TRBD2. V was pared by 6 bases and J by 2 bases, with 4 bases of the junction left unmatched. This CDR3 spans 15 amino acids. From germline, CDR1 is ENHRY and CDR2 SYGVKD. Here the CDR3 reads CAISPLAGDTDTQYF. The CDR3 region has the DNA TGTGCCATCAGCCCACTAGCGGGGGACACAGATACGCAGTATTTT.

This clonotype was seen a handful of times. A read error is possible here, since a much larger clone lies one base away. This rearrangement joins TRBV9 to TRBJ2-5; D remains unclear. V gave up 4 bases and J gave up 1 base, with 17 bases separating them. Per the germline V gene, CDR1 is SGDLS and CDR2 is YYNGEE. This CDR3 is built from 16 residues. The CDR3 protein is CASSPGVIGTQETQYF. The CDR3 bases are TGTGCCAGCAGCCCTGGGGTCATTGGAACCCAAGAGACCCAGTACTTC.

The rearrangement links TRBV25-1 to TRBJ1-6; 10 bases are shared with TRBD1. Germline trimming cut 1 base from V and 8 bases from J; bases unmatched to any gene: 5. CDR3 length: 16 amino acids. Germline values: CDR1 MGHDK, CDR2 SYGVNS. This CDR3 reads CASSEFGTGVDSPLHF. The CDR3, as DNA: TGTGCCAGCAGTGAATTTGGGACAGGGGTGGATTCACCCCTCCACTTT.

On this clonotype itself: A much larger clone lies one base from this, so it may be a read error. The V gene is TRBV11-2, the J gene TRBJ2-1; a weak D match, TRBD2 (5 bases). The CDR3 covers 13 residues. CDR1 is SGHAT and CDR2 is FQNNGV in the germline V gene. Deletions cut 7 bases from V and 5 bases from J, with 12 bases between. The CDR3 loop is CASKKEVNNEQFF. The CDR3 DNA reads TGTGCCAGCAAGAAGGAGGTCAACAATGAGCAGTTCTTC. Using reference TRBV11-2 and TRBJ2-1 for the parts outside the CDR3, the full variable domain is EAGVAQSPRYKIIEKRQSVAFWCNPISGHATLYWYQQILGQGPKLLIQFQNNGVVDDSQLPKDRFSAERLKGVDSTLKIQPAKLEDSAVYLCASKKEVNNEQFFGPGTRLTVL.

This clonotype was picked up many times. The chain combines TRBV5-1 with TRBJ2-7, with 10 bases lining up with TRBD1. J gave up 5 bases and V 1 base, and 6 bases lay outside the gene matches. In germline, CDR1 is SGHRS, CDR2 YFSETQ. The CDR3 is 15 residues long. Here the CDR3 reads CASSLKTGGPNEQYF. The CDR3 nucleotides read TGCGCCAGCAGCTTGAAGACAGGGGGCCCCAACGAGCAGTACTTC.

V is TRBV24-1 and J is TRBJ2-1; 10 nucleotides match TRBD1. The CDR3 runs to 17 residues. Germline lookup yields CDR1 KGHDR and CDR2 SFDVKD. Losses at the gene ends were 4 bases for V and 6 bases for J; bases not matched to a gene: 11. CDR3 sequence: CATSESSGQGLGNEQFF. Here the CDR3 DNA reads TGTGCCACCAGTGAATCCTCGGGACAGGGGCTCGGCAATGAGCAGTTCTTC.

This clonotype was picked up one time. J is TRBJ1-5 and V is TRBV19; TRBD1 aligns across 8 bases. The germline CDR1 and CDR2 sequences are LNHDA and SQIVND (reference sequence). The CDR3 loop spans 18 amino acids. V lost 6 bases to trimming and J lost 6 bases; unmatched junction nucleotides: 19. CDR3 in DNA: TGTGCCAGTAGCACCGTGGGGGGACGGACAGGGCGAGGTCAGCCCCAGCATTTT. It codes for CASSTVGGRTGRGQPQHF.

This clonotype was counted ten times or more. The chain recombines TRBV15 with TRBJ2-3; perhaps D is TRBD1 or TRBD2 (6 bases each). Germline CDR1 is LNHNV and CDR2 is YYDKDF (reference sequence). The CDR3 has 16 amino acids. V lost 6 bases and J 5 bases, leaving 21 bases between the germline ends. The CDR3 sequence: CATRTVAWGAEDTQYF. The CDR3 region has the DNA TGTGCCACCAGGACGGTCGCGTGGGGGGCTGAAGATACGCAGTATTTT.

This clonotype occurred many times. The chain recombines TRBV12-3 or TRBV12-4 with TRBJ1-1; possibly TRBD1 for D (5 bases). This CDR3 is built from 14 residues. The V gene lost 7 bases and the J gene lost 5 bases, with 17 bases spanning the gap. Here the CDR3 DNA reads TGTGCCAGCACCCCGGCAGGGAGTTGGACTGAAGCTTTCTTT. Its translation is CASTPAGSWTEAFF.

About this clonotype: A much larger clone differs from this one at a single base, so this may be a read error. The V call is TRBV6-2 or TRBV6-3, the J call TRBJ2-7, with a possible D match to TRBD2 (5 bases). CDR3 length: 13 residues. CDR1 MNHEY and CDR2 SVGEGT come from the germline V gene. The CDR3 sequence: CASNREYSYDQYF. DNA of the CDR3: TGTGCCAGCAATAGGGAGTACTCCTACGACCAGTACTTC.

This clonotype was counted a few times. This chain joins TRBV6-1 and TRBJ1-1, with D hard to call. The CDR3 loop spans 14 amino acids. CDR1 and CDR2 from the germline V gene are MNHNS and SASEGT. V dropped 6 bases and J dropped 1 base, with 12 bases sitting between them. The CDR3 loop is CASSRGVRNTEAFF. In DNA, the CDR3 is TGTGCCAGCAGCCGTGGGGTTCGGAACACTGAAGCTTTCTTT.

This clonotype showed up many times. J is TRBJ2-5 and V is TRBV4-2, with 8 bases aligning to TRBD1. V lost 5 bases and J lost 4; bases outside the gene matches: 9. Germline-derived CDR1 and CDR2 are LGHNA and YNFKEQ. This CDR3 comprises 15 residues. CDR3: CASSSRQGALETQYF. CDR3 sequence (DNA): TGTGCCAGCAGCTCCCGGCAGGGGGCTTTAGAGACCCAGTACTTC.

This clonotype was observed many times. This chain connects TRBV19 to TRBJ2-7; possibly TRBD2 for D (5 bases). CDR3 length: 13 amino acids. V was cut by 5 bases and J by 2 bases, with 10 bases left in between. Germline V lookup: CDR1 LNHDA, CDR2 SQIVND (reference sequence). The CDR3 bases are TGTGCCAGTAGTGCAGGACTTACCTACGAGCAGTACTTC. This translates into CASSAGLTYEQYF.

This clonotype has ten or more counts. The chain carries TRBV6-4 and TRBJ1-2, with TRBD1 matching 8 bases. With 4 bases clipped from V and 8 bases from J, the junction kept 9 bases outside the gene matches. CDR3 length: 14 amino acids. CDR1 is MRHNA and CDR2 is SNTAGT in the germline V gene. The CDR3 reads CASSVTGQGLGYTF. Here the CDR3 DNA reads TGTGCCAGCAGTGTTACCGGACAGGGCTTAGGCTACACCTTC.

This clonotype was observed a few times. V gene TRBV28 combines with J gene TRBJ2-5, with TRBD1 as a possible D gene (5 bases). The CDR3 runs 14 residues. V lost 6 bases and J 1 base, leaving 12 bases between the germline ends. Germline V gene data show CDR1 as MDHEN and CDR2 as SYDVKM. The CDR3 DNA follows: TGTGCCAGCAGGGACACATTTGCCCAAGAGACCCAGTACTTC. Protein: CASRDTFAQETQYF.

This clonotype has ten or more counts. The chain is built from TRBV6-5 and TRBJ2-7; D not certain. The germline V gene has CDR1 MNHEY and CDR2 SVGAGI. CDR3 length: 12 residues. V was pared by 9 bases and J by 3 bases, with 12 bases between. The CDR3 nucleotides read TGTGCCAGTAGAACCGGAAACTACGAGCAGTACTTC. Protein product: CASRTGNYEQYF.